The rows below give T cell receptor beta chains drawn from one sample of a study of blood T cells in healthy people across ages. Via MiXCR, TCRdb re-called the 5' RACE reads, giving one row per CDR3 protein. The repertoire holds about 500,000 distinct CDR3 sequences, with around 24% as singletons. These sequences were also reported in another study, on T cells of mothers and their children.

Sample: blood. Source of these receptors: a boy aged 5 to 17 in good health. Both conserved end residues are part of each CDR3. D genes are given only for firm matches. Clone size is not always given. Where it is, it says once, few, many or a class for expanded clones.

>TRBJ2-1|TRBD2|TRBV28|.
TGTGCCAGCAGTCCGGGACTAGCGCGTAATGAGCAGTTCTTC
CASSPGLARNEQFF
>TRBJ1-2|.|TRBV28|.
TGTGCCAGCAGAAATAAACATTTGGGAGGTCCGTATGGCTACACCTTC
CASRNKHLGGPYGYTF
>TRBJ1-1|.|TRBV4-2|.
TGTGCCAGCAGCGGCCCTGAAGGGGGTCGGGCAGGAAACACTGAAGCTTTCTTT
CASSGPEGGRAGNTEAFF
>TRBJ2-7|.|TRBV28|few
TGTGCCAGCAGTTTATGCCGGTCTTTC
CASSLCRSF
>TRBJ2-1|TRBD2|TRBV6-2/TRBV6-3|few
TGTGCCAGCAGTTACCGGACTAGCGGGGGGGCTAATGAGCAGTTCTTC
CASSYRTSGGANEQFF
>TRBJ2-5|.|TRBV15|few
TGTGCCACCAGCAGAGGGACAAACCAAGAGACCCAGTACTTC
CATSRGTNQETQYF
>TRBJ2-3|TRBD2|TRBV3-1|.
TGTGCCAGCAGCCAAGACGCGGCGGGAGTTGCAGATACGCAGTATTTT
CASSQDAAGVADTQYF
>TRBJ2-4|.|TRBV6-1|.
TGTGCCAGCATCCCGGACCACCCAGCAGACATTCAGTACTTC
CASIPDHPADIQYF
>TRBJ2-2|TRBD1|TRBV4-3|.
TGCGCCAGCAGCCAAGTCCCGGGACAGGGTGCCGGGGAGCTGTTTTTT
CASSQVPGQGAGELFF
>TRBJ1-4|.|TRBV7-9|few
TGTGCCAGCAGCTCCACCGAGAATAATGAAAAACTGTTTTTT
CASSSTENNEKLFF
>TRBJ1-2|.|TRBV5-5|.
TGTGCCAGCAGCTTGGAAGAGAACTATGGCTACACCTTC
CASSLEENYGYTF
>TRBJ2-5|.|TRBV6-2/TRBV6-3|.
TGTGCCAGCAGCTTCCCAACTTTTTATTCGGACCATACCAGAAAAGAGACCCAGTACTTC
CASSFPTFYSDHTRKETQYF
>TRBJ2-6|TRBD1|TRBV2|.
TGTGCCAGCAGAGAGACAGGGGGCACTGGGGCCAACGTCCTGACTTTC
CASRETGGTGANVLTF
>TRBJ2-2|.|TRBV10-3|few
TGTGCCATCAGTGACTTTGACACCGGGGAGCTGTTTTTT
CAISDFDTGELFF
>TRBJ1-4|TRBD1|TRBV15|.
TGTGCCACCAGCAGGAGGGACAGGGGTGAAAAACTGTTTTTT
CATSRRDRGEKLFF
>TRBJ2-5|TRBD2|TRBV4-3|many
TGCGCCAGCAGCCAAGGGTTCGGGGGGGGAAAGACCCAGTACTTC
CASSQGFGGGKTQYF
>TRBJ2-1|.|TRBV12-3/TRBV12-4|few
TGTGCCAGCAGTAAGGCGGAGGGAGGCAACAATGAGCAGTTCTTC
CASSKAEGGNNEQFF
>TRBJ2-7|TRBD1|TRBV12-3/TRBV12-4|.
TGTGCCAGCAGTCCTACAGGGGGTAATCGGGAGCAGTACTTC
CASSPTGGNREQYF
>TRBJ2-3|.|TRBV24-1|.
TGTGCCGCGCACGACTCAAGAACTACGCAGTATTTT
CAAHDSRTTQYF
>TRBJ1-6|TRBD1|TRBV5-1|.
TGCGCCAGCAGCCCGGGACAGGGAAAGTCACCCCTCCACTTT
CASSPGQGKSPLHF
>TRBJ1-5|.|TRBV20-1|few
TGCAGTGCTAGTAACACCAAAAATCAGCCCCAGCATTTT
CSASNTKNQPQHF
>TRBJ2-7|.|TRBV27|.
TGTGCCAGCAGTTCCCAGACCTACGAGCAGTACTTC
CASSSQTYEQYF
>TRBJ1-1|.|TRBV11-2|few
TGTGCCAGCAGCCTAGGGGCGGCCAGGGTGAACACTGAAGCTTTCTTT
CASSLGAARVNTEAFF
>TRBJ2-4|.|TRBV29-1|.
TGCAGCGTCCGGGGAGTGTCAAACACTCAGTACTTC
CSVRGVSNTQYF
>TRBJ2-3|.|TRBV7-2|.
TGTGCCAGCAGCTTAGTTTACAAGAGCACAGATACGCAGTATTTT
CASSLVYKSTDTQYF
>TRBJ1-2|.|TRBV7-2|few
TGTGCCAGCAGCCCCGGTCACTATGGCTACACCTTC
CASSPGHYGYTF